These 27 T cell receptor beta chains came from one sample sequenced in a study of control samples from healthy donors and cancer patients. The method was immunoSEQ multiplex PCR; TCRdb's version includes in-frame clones alone and lacks a portion of them. This table holds 65,000 to 95,000 clones, about 90% found once. The material sequenced was blood. The origin of the receptors is a man in his fifties in good health.

This clone showed up just a few times. This rearrangement joins TRBV7-2 to TRBJ2-7; D unresolved. The length of the CDR3 is 13 residues. V was shortened by 2 bases and J by 4 bases, with 9 bases between the two germline ends. The germline CDR1 and CDR2 sequences are SGHTA and FQGNSA. The CDR3, as DNA: TGTGCCAGCAGCTTATGGTTTAATTACGAGCAGTACTTC. It encodes CASSLWFNYEQYF. Full variable domain (outside the CDR3, taken from reference TRBV7-2 and TRBJ2-7): GAGVSQSPSNKVTEKGKDVELRCDPISGHTALYWYRQSLGQGLEFLIYFQGNSAPDKSGLPSDRFSAERTGGSVSTLTIQRTQQEDSAVYLCASSLWFNYEQYFGPGTRLTVT.

The chain uses TRBV2 and TRBJ1-5, with 10 bases identical to TRBD1. V lost 9 bases to trimming and J lost 1 base; unmatched junction nucleotides: 6. CDR1 and CDR2 (germline): SNHLY, FYNNEI. This CDR3 contains 15 residues. The CDR3 reads CASRRQGASNQPQHF. CDR3 nucleotides: TGTGCCAGTAGAAGACAGGGGGCAAGCAATCAGCCCCAGCATTTT.

This clone has a single count. V and J are TRBV14 and TRBJ2-1; the D is unclear. CDR3 length: 14 residues. CDR1 and CDR2 (germline): SGHDN, FVKESK. V lost 1 base, J lost 0 bases, and 4 bases lay in between. The DNA of the CDR3 is TGTGCCAGCAGCCAAGCTAGCTCCTACAATGAGCAGTTCTTC. This codes for CASSQASSYNEQFF. Drawing the rest from reference TRBV14 and TRBJ2-1, the complete variable domain is EAGVTQFPSHSVIEKGQTVTLRCDPISGHDNLYWYRRVMGKEIKFLLHFVKESKQDESGMPNNRFLAERTGGTYSTLKVQPAELEDSGVYFCASSQASSYNEQFFGPGTRLTVL.

The table lists this clone with a few counts. The V gene is TRBV2, the J gene TRBJ1-1; 9 nucleotides agree with TRBD1. This CDR3 spans 13 amino acids. Germline values: CDR1 SNHLY, CDR2 FYNNEI. The J segment lost 3 bases and the V segment lost 7 bases, leaving 3 bases of the junction unmatched. Written as DNA, the CDR3 is TGTGCCAGCAAGGACAGGGGTTACACTGAAGCTTTCTTT. Residues: CASKDRGYTEAFF.

With respect to this clone: Mismatch with germline at one junction end may stem from a read error. As DNA, the CDR3 is TGTGCCAGCAGTCCGGGACAGGGGTCCTCCAATAATTCACCCCTCCACTTT. This translates into CASSPGQGSSNNSPLHF. The chain carries TRBV2 and TRBJ1-6; 10 positions match TRBD1. From germline, CDR1 is SNHLY and CDR2 FYNNEI. The CDR3 has 17 residues.

This clone appeared a few times. The V call is TRBV30, the J call TRBJ1-4, with 7 bases that match TRBD1. Per the germline V gene, CDR1 is GTSNPN and CDR2 is SVGIG (reference sequence). The length of the CDR3 is 15 residues. The V segment lost 5 bases and the J segment 3 bases; nucleotides outside the gene matches: 9. In nucleotides, the CDR3 is TGTGCCTGGGGGGAGGGGGCGCGCCCTAATGAAAAACTGTTTTTT. This gives the protein CAWGEGARPNEKLFF. Together with reference TRBV30 and TRBJ1-4, the CDR3 gives the full variable domain: SQTIHQWPATLVQPVGSPLSLECTVEGTSNPNLYWYRQAAGRGLQLLFYSVGIGQISSEVPQNLSASRPQDRQFILSSKKLLLSDSGFYLCAWGEGARPNEKLFFGSGTQLSVL.

The V gene is TRBV13, the J gene TRBJ1-1, with no clear D. The germline CDR1 and CDR2 sequences are PRHDT and FYEKMQ (reference sequence). Trimming stripped 4 bases from V and 2 bases from J, with 11 bases between. The CDR3 runs 14 residues. The CDR3 DNA reads TGTGCCAGCAGCTATTCAGGTGCAAACACTGAAGCTTTCTTT. As protein: CASSYSGANTEAFF. Full variable domain (missing parts from reference TRBV13 and TRBJ1-1): AAGVIQSPRHLIKEKRETATLKCYPIPRHDTVYWYQQGPGQDPQFLISFYEKMQSDKGSIPDRFSAQQFSDYHSELNMSSLELGDSALYFCASSYSGANTEAFFGQGTRLTVV.

The genes are TRBV10-2 and TRBJ2-7; TRBD1 might be the D (5 bases). In germline, CDR1 is WSHSY, CDR2 SAAADI. V gave up 0 bases and J gave up 6 bases, with 9 bases separating them. This CDR3 has 13 residues. The CDR3 coding sequence is TGCGCCAGCAGTGAGTCATCAGGGTCCGAGCAGTACTTC. Translation gives CASSESSGSEQYF.

V is TRBV5-6 and J is TRBJ1-3; 7 bases are a match to TRBD1. Losses at the gene ends were 6 bases for V and 0 bases for J; bases not matched to a gene: 12. Germline-derived CDR1 and CDR2 are SGHDT and YYEEEE. CDR3 length: 17 amino acids. CDR3 nucleotide sequence: TGTGCCAGCATCGGAGGAGGGGGCAGGAGCTCTGGAAACACCATATATTTT. Its protein product is CASIGGGGRSSGNTIYF.

CDR3 amino acids: CASSLAMGTGELFF. Written as DNA, the CDR3 is TGTGCCAGCTCTTTAGCGATGGGGACCGGGGAGCTGTTTTTT. This rearrangement joins TRBV27 to TRBJ2-2; tentative D call: TRBD2 (5 bases). Germline V gene data show CDR1 as MNHEY and CDR2 as SMNVEV (reference sequence). There are 14 residues in the CDR3. With 8 bases removed from V and 5 bases from J, the gap between germline ends came to 15 bases.

The sample holds a few counts of this clone. V is TRBV25-1 and J is TRBJ1-3; no clear D gene. Germline loops: CDR1 MGHDK, CDR2 SYGVNS. The CDR3 loop spans 15 amino acids. Trimming cost V 5 bases and J 0 bases, with 11 bases left between them. In DNA, the CDR3 is TGTGCCAGCAGTCCGACGGGAAGCTCTGGAAACACCATATATTTT. Translating it yields CASSPTGSSGNTIYF.

The genes are TRBV7-8 and TRBJ2-1, with D perhaps matching TRBD1 or TRBD2 (5 bases each). The CDR3 is made up of 16 amino acids. Germline loops: CDR1 SGHVS, CDR2 FQNEAQ. Deletions cut 4 bases from V and 0 bases from J, with 13 bases between. CDR3 loop: CASSSGTFGSYNEQFF. CDR3 nucleotides: TGTGCCAGCAGCTCTGGGACGTTCGGCTCCTACAATGAGCAGTTCTTC.

V gene TRBV7-2 combines with J gene TRBJ1-1; 7 bases agree with TRBD1. This CDR3 spans 14 amino acids. Germline V CDR1 and CDR2: SGHTA, FQGNSA. With V trimmed by 5 bases and J by 5 bases, 8 bases remained unmatched. The CDR3 DNA sequence: TGTGCCAGCAGCCTCCGACAGGGAGGGACTGAAGCTTTCTTT. The encoded protein is CASSLRQGGTEAFF.

The CDR3 region is CASSSRQEHTGELFF. In DNA, the CDR3 is TGTGCCAGCAGCTCCCGACAGGAACACACCGGGGAGCTGTTTTTT. The chain has TRBV5-4 and TRBJ2-2; maybe TRBD1 (6 bases). The ends were cut back, 3 bases at V and 3 bases at J, with 12 bases in the middle. The CDR3 covers 15 residues. The germline V gene has CDR1 SGHNT and CDR2 YYREEE (reference sequence).

The chain combines TRBV7-2 with TRBJ2-5; D not certain. Looked up from germline, CDR1 is SGHTA and CDR2 is FQGNSA. The CDR3 consists of 13 residues. V lost 8 bases and J 5 bases, leaving 15 bases between the germline ends. The CDR3 nucleotides are TGTGCCAGCGCCATAGTGAGGTGGGAGACCCAGTACTTC. Encoded protein: CASAIVRWETQYF.

This clone has only one observation. The V gene is TRBV7-9, the J gene TRBJ1-2, with D uncertain. The germline V gene encodes CDR1 SEHNR and CDR2 FQNEAQ (reference sequence). Deletions cut 0 bases from V and 0 bases from J, with 8 bases between. CDR3 length: 15 residues. The CDR3 DNA follows: TGTGCCAGCAGCTTAGCGATGAAAGCTAACTATGGCTACACCTTC. Residues: CASSLAMKANYGYTF.

This clone was counted between two and nine times. The rearrangement links TRBV18 to TRBJ1-4; D unclear. V was pared by 2 bases and J by 1 base, with 5 bases between. The CDR3 covers 14 residues. Looked up from germline, CDR1 is KGHSH and CDR2 is LQKENI. CDR3 bases: TGTGCCAGCTCACCAGGGCTAACTAATGAAAAACTGTTTTTT. The encoded protein is CASSPGLTNEKLFF.

This clone was counted only a few times. The CDR3 region is CASSFSRLAGEGTQYF. The CDR3, as DNA: TGTGCCAGCAGCTTTAGTCGGCTAGCGGGGGAAGGGACCCAGTACTTC. The chain links TRBV7-8 to TRBJ2-5; 10 bases map to TRBD2. Trimming at V came to 3 bases and at J to 7 bases, leaving 11 bases not matched to a gene. Germline CDR1 SGHVS, CDR2 FQNEAQ. This CDR3 has 16 amino acids.

The rearrangement links TRBV3-1 (or the pseudogene TRBV3-2) to TRBJ2-3, with TRBD1 matching 7 bases. Losses at the gene ends were 3 bases for V and 4 bases for J; bases not matched to a gene: 4. Per germline, CDR1 LGHDT and CDR2 YNNKEL (reference sequence). This CDR3 comprises 14 residues. The CDR3 DNA sequence: TGTGCCAGCAGCCATTGGCAGGGGGCAGATACGCAGTATTTT. Protein sequence: CASSHWQGADTQYF.

The genes are TRBV6-6 and TRBJ2-7, with a tentative D call TRBD1 (7 bases). CDR3 length: 13 amino acids. Germline V gene data show CDR1 as MNHNY and CDR2 as SVGAGI (reference sequence). V lost 2 bases, J lost 7 bases, and 12 bases lay in between. The CDR3 bases are TGTGCCAGCAGTTACACAGGGGCGGGAGAGCAGTACGTC. As protein: CASSYTGAGEQYV.

The chain recombines TRBV19 with TRBJ1-5, with D possibly matching TRBD1 (5 bases). The CDR3 is 14 amino acids. The ends were cut back, 1 base at V and 7 bases at J, with 11 bases in the middle. Per the germline V gene, CDR1 is LNHDA and CDR2 is SQIVND (reference sequence). CDR3 sequence: CASSIVGGDQPQHF. Here the CDR3 DNA reads TGTGCCAGTAGTATAGTGGGCGGGGACCAGCCCCAGCATTTT.

This chain uses TRBV4-1 with TRBJ2-3; 13 positions match TRBD2. The length of the CDR3 is 17 residues. Germline V CDR1 and CDR2: MGHRA, YSYEKL. The V segment lost 2 bases and the J segment 4 bases; nucleotides outside the gene matches: 6. This CDR3 reads CASSQPRLAGGSDTQYF. In nucleotides, the CDR3 is TGCGCCAGCAGCCAACCTCGACTAGCGGGGGGTTCAGATACGCAGTATTTT.

This chain joins TRBV5-1 and TRBJ2-5; 7 nucleotides agree with TRBD1. This CDR3 spans 14 amino acids. V lost 1 base and J lost 1; bases outside the gene matches: 1. Germline CDR1 SGHRS, CDR2 YFSETQ. This chain's CDR3 is CASSLRDSQETQYF. In DNA, the CDR3 is TGCGCCAGCAGCTTGAGGGACAGCCAAGAGACCCAGTACTTC.

The V call is TRBV19, the J call TRBJ1-6; 10 positions match TRBD1. The CDR3 runs to 16 residues. The trim removed 3 bases at V and 8 bases at J, leaving 7 bases unmatched. Germline V gene data show CDR1 as LNHDA and CDR2 as SQIVND (reference sequence). This CDR3 is CASSIETGGIDSPLHF. The CDR3 DNA reads as TGTGCCAGTAGTATTGAGACAGGGGGCATTGATTCACCCCTCCACTTT.

This chain joins TRBV4-3 and TRBJ2-6; D is unresolved. Germline-derived CDR1 and CDR2 are LGHNA and YSLEER. The V end lost 1 base, the J end lost 0 bases, and 13 bases lay between the germline ends. The length of the CDR3 is 18 residues. DNA of the CDR3: TGCGCCAGCAGCCAAGTTCCTTACATTAGCTCTGGGGCCAACGTCCTGACTTTC. Protein sequence: CASSQVPYISSGANVLTF.

The chain combines TRBV4-3 with TRBJ2-1; 9 bases match TRBD1. Germline assignment: CDR1 LGHNA and CDR2 YSLEER. Trimming took 4 bases from V and 7 from J; bases not matched to a gene: 8. The CDR3 loop spans 15 amino acids. CDR3 amino acids: CASSLYRGLGNEQFF. CDR3 nucleotides: TGCGCCAGCAGCCTTTACAGGGGGCTGGGGAATGAGCAGTTCTTC.

This chain joins TRBV7-2 and TRBJ1-2; D ambiguous. Looked up from germline, CDR1 is SGHTA and CDR2 is FQGNSA. Deletions cut 7 bases from V and 2 bases from J, with 5 bases between. CDR3 length: 11 residues. The CDR3 loop reads CASTMNYGYTF. CDR3 in DNA: TGTGCCAGCACCATGAACTATGGCTACACCTTC.